This T cell receptor (beta chain) was identified in a study of Tregs in tolerant kidney transplant recipients. Study findings and constraints: Expanding Tregs on activated donor B cells appeared to best identify donor-specific TCRbeta clones.

Comment on this clone: Its antigen is as yet unknown.

Clones were sequenced by immunoSEQ multiplex PCR, and TCRdb holds only the in-frame ones, with some missing. The sample lists some 88,000 clones, just over 90% occurring once. The germline CDR1 and CDR2 sequences are SGHAT and FQNNGV. Losses at the gene ends were 5 bases for V and 9 bases for J; bases not matched to a gene: 9. This CDR3 has 13 amino acids. Source material: CD8+ T cells from blood. This chain uses TRBV11-2 with TRBJ1-2, with 7 bases aligning to TRBD1. The TCR comes from a human donor in good health. The CDR3 loop is CASSPTGVRSYTF. CDR3 DNA: TGTGCCAGCAGCCCTACAGGGGTTAGGAGCTACACCTTC. Looking up the rest from reference TRBV11-2 and TRBJ1-2 gives the full variable domain: EAGVAQSPRYKIIEKRQSVAFWCNPISGHATLYWYQQILGQGPKLLIQFQNNGVVDDSQLPKDRFSAERLKGVDSTLKIQPAKLEDSAVYLCASSPTGVRSYTFGSGTRLTVV.